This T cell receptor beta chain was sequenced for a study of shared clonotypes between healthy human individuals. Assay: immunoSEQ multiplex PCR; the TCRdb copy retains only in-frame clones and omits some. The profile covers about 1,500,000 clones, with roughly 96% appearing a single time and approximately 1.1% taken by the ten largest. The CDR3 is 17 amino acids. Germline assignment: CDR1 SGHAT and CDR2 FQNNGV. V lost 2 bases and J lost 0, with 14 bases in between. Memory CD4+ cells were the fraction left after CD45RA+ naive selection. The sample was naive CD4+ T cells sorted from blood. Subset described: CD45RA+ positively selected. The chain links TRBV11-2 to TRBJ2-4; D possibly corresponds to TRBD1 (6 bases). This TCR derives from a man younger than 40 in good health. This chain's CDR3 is CASSLTGRGGAKNIQYF. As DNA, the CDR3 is TGTGCCAGCAGCTTAACGGGCCGAGGGGGAGCCAAAAACATTCAGTACTTC.